The 19 T cell receptor beta chains listed next were all sequenced from one sample in a study of regulatory T cells in long-lasting Graves disease. Time point of the sample: persistent/refractory GD, antithyroid drugs over 5 years with positive TRAb. Scientists built the TCR library using RNA that was extracted from PBMCs. Construction of TCR beta libraries relied on iRepertoire HTBI primers and on Arm-PCR targeting CDR3 regions. TCRdb re-called the multiplex PCR reads through MiXCR, storing one row per CDR3 protein. The table has hundreds of thousands of distinct CDR3 sequences, 25% to 35% seen once. Specimen: peripheral blood mononuclear cells (PBMCs), collected when the disease was refractory, from a patient treated with antithyroid drugs. These receptors came from a female donor with Graves disease.

The V gene is TRBV5-1, the J gene TRBJ2-5, with a tentative D call TRBD2 (5 bases). Germline CDR1 is SGHRS and CDR2 is YFSETQ. V lost 4 bases and J 9 bases, leaving 16 bases between the germline ends. This CDR3 has 13 residues. This CDR3 is CASSARDLGAQYF. CDR3 sequence (DNA): TGCGCCAGCAGCGCCCGGGATTTAGGTGCCCAGTACTTC.

V usage is TRBV29-1 and J usage is TRBJ1-1, with 10 bases aligning to TRBD1. The ends lost 6 bases at V and 7 bases at J; junction bases unmatched: 8. Germline V gene sequence: CDR1 SQVTM, CDR2 ANQGSEA. The CDR3 loop spans 13 amino acids. The CDR3 reads CSVKDRGGIEAFF. The CDR3 nucleotides read TGCAGCGTCAAGGACAGGGGGGGCATTGAAGCTTTCTTT. Looking up the rest from reference TRBV29-1 and TRBJ1-1 gives the full variable domain: SAVISQKPSRDICQRGTSLTIQCQVDSQVTMMFWYRQQPGQSLTLIATANQGSEATYESGFVIDKFPISRPNLTFSTLTVSNMSPEDSSIYLCSVKDRGGIEAFFGQGTRLTVV.

V usage is TRBV5-1 and J usage is TRBJ2-7, with D hard to call. The CDR3 is 13 residues long. The ends were cut back, 0 bases at V and 5 bases at J, with 9 bases in the middle. Looked up from germline, CDR1 is SGHRS and CDR2 is YFSETQ. The DNA for the CDR3 is TGCGCCAGCAGCTTGGGGGTCGGCAACGAGCAGTACTTC. Protein sequence: CASSLGVGNEQYF.

This clonotype was counted at least ten times. This sequence joins TRBV12-3 or TRBV12-4 and TRBJ1-1; D uncertain. Trimming stripped 6 bases from V and 1 base from J, with 9 bases between. The CDR3 has 13 amino acids. The CDR3 nucleotides are TGTGCCAGCAGCCCCAACAAGAACACTGAAGCTTTCTTT. Encoded protein: CASSPNKNTEAFF.

V gene TRBV12-3 or TRBV12-4 combines with J gene TRBJ1-3, with D perhaps TRBD1 (5 bases). V lost 5 bases and J 0 bases, leaving 17 bases between the germline ends. The CDR3 consists of 17 residues. The CDR3 is CASSPRQTILSGNTIYF. In DNA form, the CDR3 reads TGTGCCAGCAGTCCCAGACAGACGATCCTCTCTGGAAACACCATATATTTT.

This clonotype showed up just a few times. The chain joins TRBV6-2 or TRBV6-3 to TRBJ2-7, with 9 nucleotides matching TRBD1. V was pared by 2 bases and J by 6 bases, with 5 bases of the junction left unmatched. This CDR3 is 14 amino acids long. Germline-derived CDR1 and CDR2 are MNHEY and SVGEGT. The CDR3 spells CASSYPTGGCEQYF. CDR3 bases: TGTGCCAGCAGTTACCCGACAGGGGGGTGCGAGCAGTACTTC.

This clonotype came up a few times. The genes are TRBV2 and TRBJ2-2, with 7 bases lining up with TRBD1. Trimming at V came to 3 bases and at J to 6 bases, leaving 4 bases not matched to a gene. Germline-derived CDR1 and CDR2 are SNHLY and FYNNEI. The CDR3 contains 14 residues. CDR3 DNA sequence: TGTGCCAGCAGTGAGACAGGGCGAGCCGGGGAGCTGTTTTTT. Translated, it gives CASSETGRAGELFF.

The gene calls are TRBV3-1 and TRBJ1-2; 7 bases are shared with TRBD1. Trimming took 6 bases from V and 7 from J; bases not matched to a gene: 11. CDR1 and CDR2 from the germline V gene are LGHDT and YNNKEL (reference sequence). The CDR3 totals 14 residues. This chain's CDR3 is CASSHEQGRSGYTF. CDR3 sequence (DNA): TGTGCCAGCAGTCATGAACAGGGGAGGAGTGGCTACACCTTC.

This clonotype was counted many times. CDR3 nucleotide sequence: TGCAGTGCTAGGGGGACGGGAAACACTGAAGCTTTCTTT. Amino acid sequence: CSARGTGNTEAFF. The genes are TRBV20-1 and TRBJ1-1; a possible D gene is TRBD1 (5 bases). This CDR3 is built from 13 residues. V lost 3 bases to trimming and J lost 2 bases, with 10 bases between them. The V gene's germline CDR1 is DFQATT and CDR2 SNEGSKA (reference sequence).

V is TRBV29-1 and J is TRBJ1-3, with TRBD1 identical over 7 bases. The CDR3 length is 16 residues. CDR1 and CDR2 from the germline V gene are SQVTM and ANQGSEA. With 0 bases clipped from V and 0 bases from J, the junction kept 5 bases outside the gene matches. CDR3 in amino acids: CSVEDRAGGSGNTIYF. In nucleotides, the CDR3 is TGCAGCGTTGAAGATCGGGCAGGGGGCTCTGGAAACACCATATATTTT.

The rearrangement uses TRBV19 and TRBJ1-5, with 8 bases identical to TRBD1. V shed 5 bases and J 4 bases; nucleotides not matched to a gene: 10. Per the germline V gene, CDR1 is LNHDA and CDR2 is SQIVND (reference sequence). This CDR3 spans 16 amino acids. The CDR3 coding sequence is TGTGCCAGTAGTGCCCAGACAGGGGTCGGGAATCAGCCCCAGCATTTT. Its translation is CASSAQTGVGNQPQHF.

This clonotype showed up just a few times. The chain carries TRBV20-1 and TRBJ2-7; D not certain. CDR1 is DFQATT, CDR2 SNEGSKA, per germline (reference sequence). The CDR3 is 13 amino acids. Trimming removed 0 bases from V and 0 bases from J, with 6 bases in between. CDR3 sequence reads: CSARDSSSYEQYF. CDR3 DNA sequence: TGCAGTGCTAGAGATTCGAGCTCCTACGAGCAGTACTTC.

This chain uses TRBV9 with TRBJ1-1; D not resolved. Germline V gene data show CDR1 as SGDLS and CDR2 as YYNGEE. CDR3 length: 14 amino acids. Trimming left V 1 base short and J 3 bases short, with 10 bases between. The chain's CDR3 is CASSVRAVDTEAFF. The DNA for the CDR3 is TGTGCCAGCAGCGTAAGAGCGGTCGACACTGAAGCTTTCTTT.

V gene TRBV6-5 combines with J gene TRBJ2-7, with TRBD2 identical over 7 bases. The CDR3 spans 15 residues. The V segment lost 0 bases and the J segment 2 bases; nucleotides outside the gene matches: 4. Looked up from germline, CDR1 is MNHEY and CDR2 is SVGAGI. The CDR3 reads CASSYSRSGTYEQYF. In nucleotides, the CDR3 is TGTGCCAGCAGTTACTCGAGGAGCGGGACCTACGAGCAGTACTTC.

This clonotype has at least ten counts. The chain combines TRBV18 with TRBJ2-2, with D perhaps given as TRBD1 or TRBD2 (5 bases each). CDR1 is KGHSH, CDR2 LQKENI, per germline. V lost 5 bases and J 4 bases, leaving 11 bases between the germline ends. The CDR3 is 14 residues long. CDR3 residues: CASSGDGGTGELFF. The CDR3 DNA reads as TGTGCCAGCTCAGGGGACGGAGGCACCGGGGAGCTGTTTTTT.

This clonotype was detected only a few times. The J gene is TRBJ1-1, the V gene TRBV4-2; no definite D call. V lost 0 bases, J lost 6 bases, and 14 bases lay in between. Germline CDR1 is LGHNA and CDR2 is YNFKEQ. This CDR3 is built from 15 residues. The CDR3, as DNA: TGTGCCAGCAGCCAAGATTGGGATAGCCGGGCTGAAGCTTTCTTT. This codes for CASSQDWDSRAEAFF.

This clonotype appeared many times. The J gene is TRBJ1-2, the V gene TRBV12-3 or TRBV12-4, with no clear D. This CDR3 is 11 amino acids long. The V gene lost 6 bases and the J gene lost 8 bases, with 10 bases spanning the gap. The CDR3 DNA follows: TGTGCCAGCAGCTATCTACAAGGCTACACCTTC. It is translated as CASSYLQGYTF.

V gene TRBV14 combines with J gene TRBJ2-3; 13 nucleotides line up with TRBD2. Germline V lookup: CDR1 SGHDN, CDR2 FVKESK. The CDR3 contains 19 residues. Trimming took 2 bases from V and 4 from J; bases not matched to a gene: 12. CDR3 coding DNA: TGTGCCAGCAGCCAAAGGATCGCGACTAGCGGGAGGTTTCCAGATACGCAGTATTTT. It specifies CASSQRIATSGRFPDTQYF.

This clonotype came up a few times. The chain joins TRBV6-1 to TRBJ2-7; a possible D gene is TRBD2 (6 bases). CDR3 length: 12 residues. V was clipped by 6 bases and J by 3 bases, with 9 bases between them. Germline V gene lookup returns CDR1 MNHNS and CDR2 SASEGT. The CDR3: CASRQTSYEQYF. The DNA of the CDR3 is TGTGCCAGCAGGCAGACTAGCTACGAGCAGTACTTC.